This TCR beta chain originates from a study of blood T cell repertoires in COVID-19. Study-level information: Collection of acute and convalescent COVID-19 samples took place in the United States, Italy and Spain.

CDR3 size: 14 residues. The germline V gene has CDR1 LNHDA and CDR2 SQIVND (reference sequence). Trimming took 5 bases from V and 2 from J; bases not matched to a gene: 6. This clone showed up just a few times. As originally analysed: For nucleated cells, counts were estimated from reference gene primer amplification. Method: immunoSEQ multiplex PCR; TCRdb's copy keeps in-frame clones and lacks some. That table supplies the V and J calls and clone size; D and trimming were determined from the DNA. The sample records some 150,000 clones, 84% being singletons. What was sequenced was PBMCs or T cells enriched from blood (not recorded which). The origin of this receptor is a woman between 50 and 59 years old who had been exposed to COVID-19. The chain uses TRBV19 and TRBJ2-7; 7 positions agree with TRBD1. CDR3 in DNA: TGTGCCAGTAGTTTCGCCGGGACAGCCTACGAGCAGTACTTC. Residues: CASSFAGTAYEQYF.